The next 23 T cell receptor beta chains were all read from a single sample in a study of Tregs in tolerant kidney transplant recipients. No antigen is known for these receptors. Here immunoSEQ multiplex PCR was the method, and the copy in TCRdb shows in-frame clones only, minus some. The sample includes 15,000 to 20,000 clones, 55% to 75% of them seen just once. The sample comprised Tregs from blood cultured with allogeneic cells. The receptors derive from a human donor in good health.

This chain links TRBV2 with TRBJ1-2, with D uncertain. Germline V gives CDR1 SNHLY, CDR2 FYNNEI. The CDR3 extends over 16 amino acids. V gave up 8 bases and J gave up 1 base, with 20 bases separating them. The CDR3 loop reads CASEPTQVNHNYGYTF. Here the CDR3 DNA reads TGTGCCAGCGAACCCACTCAGGTTAATCATAACTATGGCTACACCTTC.

The V call is TRBV27, the J call TRBJ1-2; a possible D gene is TRBD1 (6 bases). The V gene's germline CDR1 is MNHEY and CDR2 SMNVEV (reference sequence). This CDR3 region has 15 residues. V was shortened by 6 bases and J by 0 bases, with 14 bases between the two germline ends. The CDR3 region has the DNA TGTGCCAGCAGAATAGGGGGGAATGCTAACTATGGCTACACCTTC. This translates into CASRIGGNANYGYTF.

This clone has a handful of counts. The rearrangement uses TRBV9 and TRBJ2-1; 13 bases agree with TRBD2. V lost 1 base to trimming and J lost 0 bases; unmatched junction nucleotides: 13. The CDR3 extends over 21 amino acids. In germline, CDR1 is SGDLS, CDR2 YYNGEE. CDR3 amino acids: CASSVRGAGTSGNPSYNEQFF. The CDR3 region has the DNA TGTGCCAGCAGCGTAAGGGGGGCTGGGACTAGCGGGAATCCCTCCTACAATGAGCAGTTCTTC. Complete variable domain (other parts from reference TRBV9 and TRBJ2-1): DSGVTQTPKHLITATGQRVTLRCSPRSGDLSVYWYQQSLDQGLQFLIQYYNGEERAKGNILERFSAQQFPDLHSELNLSSLELGDSALYFCASSVRGAGTSGNPSYNEQFFGPGTRLTVL.

The chain combines TRBV7-9 with TRBJ2-5; a weak D match, TRBD1 (5 bases). CDR1 is SEHNR, CDR2 FQNEAQ, per germline (reference sequence). This CDR3 has 13 residues. V was shortened by 7 bases and J by 0 bases, with 9 bases between the two germline ends. CDR3 sequence: CASKTENQETQYF. As DNA, the CDR3 is TGTGCCAGCAAGACAGAGAACCAAGAGACCCAGTACTTC.

The chain employs TRBV7-2 and TRBJ1-1, with 7 positions matching TRBD1. J gave up 1 base and V 5 bases, and 7 bases lay outside the gene matches. The CDR3 consists of 15 residues. CDR1 is SGHTA and CDR2 is FQGNSA in the germline V gene. CDR3 sequence reads: CASSLRQGGNTEAFF. CDR3 DNA: TGTGCCAGCAGCCTGCGACAGGGTGGGAACACTGAAGCTTTCTTT.

V and J are TRBV11-1 and TRBJ1-2; D may be TRBD1 (5 bases). The V gene's germline CDR1 is SGHAT and CDR2 FQDESV (reference sequence). V was shortened by 4 bases and J by 0 bases, with 6 bases between the two germline ends. This CDR3 comprises 13 residues. CDR3 residues: CASSSTANYGYTF. For the CDR3, the DNA is TGTGCCAGCAGCTCGACAGCTAACTATGGCTACACCTTC.

V usage is TRBV6-5 and J usage is TRBJ1-3; D is unclear. Trimming stripped 5 bases from V and 0 bases from J, with 8 bases between. The CDR3 runs 14 residues. Germline loops: CDR1 MNHEY, CDR2 SVGAGI. CDR3 in DNA: TGTGCCAGCAGTCTCCGGACCTCTGGAAACACCATATATTTT. It yields the protein CASSLRTSGNTIYF.

The CDR3 region is CASSDENLPGRPQHF. In nucleotides, the CDR3 is TGTGCCAGCAGTGATGAGAACCTTCCCGGGCGGCCCCAGCATTTT. The chain joins TRBV2 to TRBJ1-5; no clear D. Trimming stripped 3 bases from V and 9 bases from J, with 18 bases between. The CDR3 sequence is 15 residues long. Germline V gives CDR1 SNHLY, CDR2 FYNNEI.

The CDR3: CASSYSGGQGTEAFF. CDR3 bases: TGTGCCAGCAGTTACTCAGGGGGGCAGGGCACTGAAGCTTTCTTT. The V call is TRBV6-5, the J call TRBJ1-1; D is possibly TRBD1 (6 bases). Trimming removed 0 bases from V and 4 bases from J, with 12 bases in between. Germline CDR1 MNHEY, CDR2 SVGAGI. This CDR3 is built from 15 residues.

This clone was seen once. J is TRBJ2-5 and V is TRBV4-2, with D perhaps matching TRBD2 (7 bases). The CDR3 runs 17 residues. In germline, CDR1 is LGHNA, CDR2 YNFKEQ. V lost 0 bases and J 1 base, leaving 15 bases between the germline ends. Written as DNA, the CDR3 is TGTGCCAGCAGCCAAGATATTTACGGGGGGCCCCAAGAGACCCAGTACTTC. This sequence encodes CASSQDIYGGPQETQYF.

This clone was picked up a small number of times. The rearrangement links TRBV19 to TRBJ2-3; possibly TRBD2 for D (6 bases). This CDR3 is 15 amino acids long. CDR1 and CDR2 (germline): LNHDA, SQIVND (reference sequence). V lost 5 bases and J 3 bases, leaving 15 bases between the germline ends. The CDR3 nucleotides are TGTGCCAGTAGTCCCTCGGGAGTTTCAACAGATACGCAGTATTTT. Its translation is CASSPSGVSTDTQYF.

The rearrangement links TRBV5-4 to TRBJ2-7; possible D gene TRBD2, 6 bases. V dropped 3 bases and J dropped 0 bases, with 16 bases sitting between them. Germline lookup yields CDR1 SGHNT and CDR2 YYREEE (reference sequence). There are 16 residues in the CDR3. CDR3 protein: CASSSGGLAGSYEQYF. For the CDR3, the DNA is TGTGCCAGCAGCTCCGGAGGGCTAGCAGGCTCCTACGAGCAGTACTTC.

This clone was seen a handful of times. The gene calls are TRBV10-3 and TRBJ2-1; TRBD2 matches 10 bases. J gave up 10 bases and V 6 bases, and 9 bases lay outside the gene matches. The germline V gene encodes CDR1 ENHRY and CDR2 SYGVKD. The length of the CDR3 is 14 residues. CDR3 in amino acids: CAIRAGGAASEQFF. CDR3 nucleotides: TGTGCCATCAGAGCGGGGGGGGCCGCCTCGGAGCAGTTCTTC.

The chain carries TRBV5-1 and TRBJ1-6; 7 bases align to TRBD1. V lost 0 bases and J lost 1; bases outside the gene matches: 4. The CDR3 is 17 amino acids. The germline gives CDR1 SGHRS, CDR2 YFSETQ. The CDR3 protein is CASSLGMTGSYNSPLHF. The CDR3 nucleotides are TGCGCCAGCAGCTTGGGGATGACAGGGTCCTATAATTCACCCCTCCACTTT.

The rearrangement joins TRBV4-2 to TRBJ2-1, with 13 bases matching TRBD2. The CDR3 totals 17 residues. CDR1 and CDR2 from the germline V gene are LGHNA and YNFKEQ. After removal of 5 bases from V and 12 bases from J, the junction contained 16 bases not matched to a gene. The CDR3 loop is CASSLRSGTSGIPLQFF. CDR3 bases: TGTGCCAGCAGCTTACGATCCGGGACTAGCGGGATCCCCTTGCAGTTCTTC.

V is TRBV11-2 and J is TRBJ2-6; no definite D call. Germline V gene sequence: CDR1 SGHAT, CDR2 FQNNGV. This CDR3 has 15 amino acids. The V end was cut by 5 bases, the J end by 2 bases, with 10 bases between. CDR3 loop: CASSKRRTGANVLTF. CDR3 nucleotides: TGTGCCAGCAGCAAGCGCCGGACTGGGGCCAACGTCCTGACTTTC.

This clone came up a few times. The chain links TRBV19 to TRBJ2-1; D gene ambiguous. The germline V gene has CDR1 LNHDA and CDR2 SQIVND (reference sequence). V was shortened by 5 bases and J by 3 bases, with 8 bases between the two germline ends. The CDR3 runs 13 residues. CDR3 bases: TGTGCCAGTAGTCGGACCGTCTACAATGAGCAGTTCTTC. Protein: CASSRTVYNEQFF.

CDR3: CASSQSVTGARTF. CDR3 bases: TGTGCCAGCAGCCAAAGCGTTACAGGGGCGAGGACCTTC. The chain joins TRBV7-3 to TRBJ1-2; TRBD1 matches 7 bases. V lost 5 bases and J lost 14; bases outside the gene matches: 14. This CDR3 region has 13 residues. Germline V CDR1 and CDR2: SGHTA, FQGTGA.

This clone was picked up a small number of times. The gene calls are TRBV5-1 and TRBJ1-2, with D possibly TRBD1 on 5 matching bases. CDR1 and CDR2 from the germline V gene are SGHRS and YFSETQ. The V end was cut by 4 bases, the J end by 7 bases, with 14 bases between. The CDR3 loop spans 13 amino acids. CDR3 loop: CASSPTGISGYTF. The CDR3 coding sequence is TGCGCCAGCAGCCCAACAGGTATAAGTGGCTACACCTTC.

This clone was observed a handful of times. V usage is TRBV7-9 and J usage is TRBJ2-1, with TRBD2 identical over 8 bases. The J segment lost 4 bases and the V segment lost 4 bases, leaving 6 bases of the junction unmatched. The CDR3 has 15 residues. Germline CDR1 SEHNR, CDR2 FQNEAQ (reference sequence). The CDR3 DNA reads as TGTGCCAGCAGCTATCTAGCGGGCCTTTACAATGAGCAGTTCTTC. It codes for CASSYLAGLYNEQFF.

This sequence joins TRBV5-1 and TRBJ1-5; D remains unclear. Trimming took off 0 bases at V and 3 bases at J, with 10 bases between the two ends. The CDR3 is 15 amino acids. Germline assignment: CDR1 SGHRS and CDR2 YFSETQ. The CDR3 DNA reads as TGCGCCAGCAGCTTGGGAGGAGGGTCCAATCAGCCCCAGCATTTT. It codes for CASSLGGGSNQPQHF.

The chain uses TRBV6-5 and TRBJ1-6, with 8 positions matching TRBD1. V shed 4 bases, J shed 7 bases, and the junction held 9 bases outside the gene matches. The CDR3 is 16 amino acids. CDR1 is MNHEY and CDR2 is SVGAGI in the germline V gene. CDR3 in amino acids: CASSLLVQGANSPLHF. Here the CDR3 DNA reads TGTGCCAGCAGTTTATTAGTTCAGGGGGCGAATTCACCCCTCCACTTT.

The chain couples TRBV7-3 to TRBJ2-6; 7 positions match TRBD2. The CDR3 runs 16 residues. V lost 1 base and J lost 2; bases outside the gene matches: 2. Per the germline V gene, CDR1 is SGHTA and CDR2 is FQGTGA. The CDR3 DNA reads as TGTGCCAGCAGCTTAAGCGGGGGTGCTGGGGCCAACGTCCTGACTTTC. It translates to CASSLSGGAGANVLTF.